This TCR beta chain was profiled in a study of lymphopenia after photon versus proton radiotherapy. Study-level points and caveats: Survival link was tested only in deceased patients; proton benefit remains a possibility. Post-nadir diversity loss with photons came from oligoclonal expansion, particularly CD8+ Temra cells. Under photons, naive T cells and diversity fell while effector/memory populations rose.

With respect to this clone: Its antigen is not identified.

This CDR3 comprises 15 residues. Looked up from germline, CDR1 is SGHRS and CDR2 is YFSETQ. The V segment lost 3 bases and the J segment 9 bases; nucleotides outside the gene matches: 12. The protocol was immunoSEQ multiplex PCR, while the TCRdb copy is restricted to in-frame clones and leaves out a portion. The data show 30,000 to 45,000 clones, 85% seen once. The V call is TRBV5-1, the J call TRBJ2-5, with TRBD1 matching over 9 bases. Sequences were derived from peripheral blood, sampled from a patient treated with photon-based radiotherapy. The receptor was isolated from a middle-aged man with gastric cancer. The CDR3 DNA reads as TGCGCCAGCAGCTCCTACAGGGGGCCCCCGGGGGCCCAGTACTTC. It is translated as CASSSYRGPPGAQYF.